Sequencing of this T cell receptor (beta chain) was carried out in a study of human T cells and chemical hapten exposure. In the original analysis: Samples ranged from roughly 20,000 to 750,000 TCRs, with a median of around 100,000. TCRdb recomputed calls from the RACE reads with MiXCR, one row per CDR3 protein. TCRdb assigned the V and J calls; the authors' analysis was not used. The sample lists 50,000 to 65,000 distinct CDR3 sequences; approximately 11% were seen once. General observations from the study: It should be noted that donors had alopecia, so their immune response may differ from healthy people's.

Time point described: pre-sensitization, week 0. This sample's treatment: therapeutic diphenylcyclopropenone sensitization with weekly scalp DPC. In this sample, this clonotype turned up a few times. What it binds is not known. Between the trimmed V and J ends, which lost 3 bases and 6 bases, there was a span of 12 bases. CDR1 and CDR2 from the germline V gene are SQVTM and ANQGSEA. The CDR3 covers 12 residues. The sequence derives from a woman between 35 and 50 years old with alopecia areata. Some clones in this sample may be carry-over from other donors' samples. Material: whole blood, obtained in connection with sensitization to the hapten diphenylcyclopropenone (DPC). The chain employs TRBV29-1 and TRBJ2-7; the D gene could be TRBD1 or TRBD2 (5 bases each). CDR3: CSVDAGTGEQYF. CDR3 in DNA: TGCAGCGTTGACGCAGGGACGGGCGAGCAGTACTTC.